Listed here are 2 T cell receptor beta chains from one sample, sequenced in a study of cytotoxic CD8 clonotypes in ibrutinib-treated CLL. Clones were read by immunoSEQ multiplex PCR, and TCRdb kept only the in-frame ones, dropping some. The table shows about 200,000 clones, with roughly 72% occurring only once. The sequencing used PBMCs, collected after 24 months of ibrutinib treatment. These receptors came from a human donor with chronic lymphocytic leukemia.

The chain employs TRBV11-2 and TRBJ2-1; 9 bases are shared with TRBD2. Losses at the gene ends were 0 bases for V and 7 bases for J; bases not matched to a gene: 7. The germline gives CDR1 SGHAT, CDR2 FQNNGV. The CDR3 has 16 amino acids. The CDR3 DNA sequence: TGTGCCAGCAGCTTAGAACCCTTAGCGGGAGTAAATGAGCAGTTCTTC. It specifies CASSLEPLAGVNEQFF.

The chain carries TRBV11-2 and TRBJ2-3; 11 bases align to TRBD1. This CDR3 has 14 amino acids. Germline CDR1 SGHAT, CDR2 FQNNGV. With 8 bases clipped from V and 1 base from J, the junction kept 2 bases outside the gene matches. This CDR3 reads CASGQGAGTDTQYF. CDR3 nucleotides: TGTGCCAGCGGACAGGGGGCGGGCACAGATACGCAGTATTTT.